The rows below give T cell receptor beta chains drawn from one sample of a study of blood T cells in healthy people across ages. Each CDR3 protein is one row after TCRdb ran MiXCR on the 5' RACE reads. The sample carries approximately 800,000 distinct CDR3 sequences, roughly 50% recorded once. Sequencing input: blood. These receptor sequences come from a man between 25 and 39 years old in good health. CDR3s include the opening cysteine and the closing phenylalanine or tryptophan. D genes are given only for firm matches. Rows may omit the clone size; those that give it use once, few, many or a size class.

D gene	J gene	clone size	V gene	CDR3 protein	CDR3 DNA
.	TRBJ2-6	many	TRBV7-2	CASSSRSGANVLTF	TGTGCCAGCAGCTCCCGTTCTGGGGCCAACGTCCTGACTTTC
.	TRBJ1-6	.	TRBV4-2	CASSQDGGPRGDSPLHF	TGTGCCAGCAGCCAAGATGGCGGCCCCCGGGGGGATTCACCCCTCCACTTT
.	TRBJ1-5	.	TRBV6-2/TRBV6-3	CASSYSQQPQHF	TGTGCCAGCAGTTACTCCCAGCAGCCCCAGCATTTT
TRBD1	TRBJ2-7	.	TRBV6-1	CASSDPGQNYEQYF	TGTGCCAGCAGTGATCCGGGACAGAACTACGAGCAGTACTTC
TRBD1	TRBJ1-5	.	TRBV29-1	CSAAGQDEQPQHF	TGCAGCGCCGCTGGACAGGATGAGCAGCCCCAGCATTTT
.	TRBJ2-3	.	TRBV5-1	CASSLGRFGTDTQYF	TGCGCCAGCAGCTTGGGCCGTTTTGGCACAGATACGCAGTATTTT
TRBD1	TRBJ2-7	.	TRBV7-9	CASSSQAPDRVQLREQYF	TGTGCCAGCAGCTCCCAAGCCCCCGACAGGGTTCAATTACGCGAGCAGTACTTC
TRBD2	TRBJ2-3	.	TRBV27	CASSASGFRRDTQYF	TGTGCCAGCAGTGCTAGCGGGTTTAGGAGAGATACGCAGTATTTT
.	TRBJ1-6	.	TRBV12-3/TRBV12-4	CASSLAGRSPLHF	TGTGCCAGCAGTTTGGCAGGAAGATCACCCCTCCACTTT
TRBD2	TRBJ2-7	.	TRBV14	CASSHSGSTTYEQYF	TGTGCCAGCAGCCATAGCGGGAGCACCACCTACGAGCAGTACTTC
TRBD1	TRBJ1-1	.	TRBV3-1	CASSQGWDRGTEAFF	TGTGCCAGCAGCCAAGGTTGGGACAGGGGCACTGAAGCTTTCTTT
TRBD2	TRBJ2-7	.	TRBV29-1	CSVGTSGTHEQYF	TGCAGCGTAGGGACTAGCGGGACCCACGAGCAGTACTTC
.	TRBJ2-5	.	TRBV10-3	CVGETQYF	TGTGTAGGAGAGACCCAGTACTTC
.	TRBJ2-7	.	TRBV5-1	CASSAVDGAYEQYF	TGCGCCAGCAGCGCGGTGGACGGAGCCTACGAGCAGTACTTC
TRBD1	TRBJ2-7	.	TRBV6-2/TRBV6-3	CATKTGTGVAYEQYF	TGTGCCACCAAGACCGGGACAGGGGTCGCCTACGAGCAGTACTTC
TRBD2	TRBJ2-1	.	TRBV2	CASAPWGGEQFF	TGTGCCAGCGCCCCATGGGGGGGTGAGCAGTTCTTC
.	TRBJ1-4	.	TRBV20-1	CSARDPTEKLFF	TGCAGTGCTAGAGATCCCACAGAAAAACTGTTTTTT
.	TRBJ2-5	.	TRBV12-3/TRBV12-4	CASRGTATQYF	TGTGCCAGCAGGGGAACAGCGACCCAGTACTTC
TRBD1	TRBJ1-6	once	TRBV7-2	CASSIDRGNSPLHF	TGTGCCAGCAGTATTGACAGGGGGAATTCACCCCTCCACTTT
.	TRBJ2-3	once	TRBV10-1	CASSEGGTTDTQYF	TGCGCCAGCAGTGAGGGGGGGACCACAGATACGCAGTATTTT
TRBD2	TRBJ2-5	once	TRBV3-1	CASSQSAGAQETQYF	TGTGCCAGCAGCCAATCAGCGGGGGCTCAAGAGACCCAGTACTTC
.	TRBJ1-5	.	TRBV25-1	CASSQGQGYQPQHF	TGTGCCAGCAGCCAAGGGCAGGGGTACCAGCCCCAGCATTTT
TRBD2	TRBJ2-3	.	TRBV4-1	CASSRTPSGSTDTQYF	TGCGCCAGCAGCCGAACACCTAGCGGTTCCACAGATACGCAGTATTTT
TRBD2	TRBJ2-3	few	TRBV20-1	CSARDRLAGGYTQYF	TGCAGTGCTAGAGATCGACTAGCGGGAGGGTATACGCAGTATTTT
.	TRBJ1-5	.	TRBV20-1	CSAGPNNQPQHF	TGCAGTGCTGGACCGAATAATCAGCCCCAGCATTTT
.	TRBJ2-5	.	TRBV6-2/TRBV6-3	CASRRQGGQETQYF	TGTGCCAGCAGGAGACAGGGAGGTCAAGAGACCCAGTACTTC
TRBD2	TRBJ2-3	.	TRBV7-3	CASSLGDYFTDTQYF	TGTGCCAGCAGCTTAGGGGACTATTTTACAGATACGCAGTATTTT
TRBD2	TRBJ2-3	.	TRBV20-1	CSAREKRGAAGTDTQYF	TGCAGTGCTAGAGAGAAGCGGGGGGCCGCGGGCACAGATACGCAGTATTTT
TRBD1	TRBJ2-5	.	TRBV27	CASSGTVTETQYF	TGTGCCAGCAGCGGGACAGTAACGGAGACCCAGTACTTC
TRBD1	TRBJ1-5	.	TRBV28	CATGGSNQPQHF	TGTGCCACAGGGGGATCAAATCAGCCCCAGCATTTT
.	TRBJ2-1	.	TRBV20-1	CSASVVPGGNEQFF	TGCAGTGCTAGCGTGGTACCGGGTGGCAATGAGCAGTTCTTC
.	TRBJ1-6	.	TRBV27	CASSLVGGDNSPLHF	TGTGCCAGCAGTTTGGTAGGGGGGGATAATTCACCCCTCCACTTT
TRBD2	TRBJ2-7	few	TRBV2	CASRGLAGGEQYF	TGTGCCAGCAGGGGACTAGCGGGTGGCGAGCAGTACTTC
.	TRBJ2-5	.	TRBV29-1	CSGARAETQYF	TGCAGCGGAGCCCGCGCGGAGACCCAGTACTTC
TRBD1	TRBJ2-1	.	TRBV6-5	CASSWGGTGGNEQFF	TGTGCCAGCAGCTGGGGGGGGACAGGGGGCAATGAGCAGTTCTTC
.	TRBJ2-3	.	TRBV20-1	CSVTSPVAETQYF	TGCAGCGTGACTTCCCCGGTGGCAGAGACGCAGTATTTT
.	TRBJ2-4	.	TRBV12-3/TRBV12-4	CASGRDLPIQYF	TGTGCCAGCGGACGGGACCTCCCTATTCAGTACTTC
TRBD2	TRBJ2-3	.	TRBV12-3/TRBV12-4	CASSLEGVREADTQYF	TGTGCCAGCAGTTTAGAGGGAGTGCGGGAGGCAGATACGCAGTATTTT
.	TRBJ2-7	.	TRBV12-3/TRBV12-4	CASRLQGSHEQYF	TGTGCCAGCAGGCTTCAGGGTTCCCACGAGCAGTACTTC
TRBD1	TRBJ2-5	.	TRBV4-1	CASSQTNRGSPKETQYF	TGCGCCAGCAGCCAAACTAACAGGGGATCTCCCAAGGAGACCCAGTACTTC
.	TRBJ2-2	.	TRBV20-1	CSARDTRAGYSGELFF	TGCAGTGCTAGAGATACCAGGGCCGGTTATTCCGGGGAGCTGTTTTTT
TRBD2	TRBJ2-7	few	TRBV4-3	CASSQDSAAGGSYEQYF	TGCGCCAGCAGCCAAGATTCCGCAGCGGGAGGATCCTACGAGCAGTACTTC
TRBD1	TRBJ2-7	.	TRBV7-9	CASSLRQGMEEQYF	TGTGCCAGCAGCTTACGACAGGGGATGGAGGAGCAGTACTTC
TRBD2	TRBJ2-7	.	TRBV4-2	CASSQVWTLTSGRLWPIQYF	TGTGCCAGCAGCCAAGTTTGGACACTTACTAGCGGGAGGTTATGGCCAATTCAGTACTTC
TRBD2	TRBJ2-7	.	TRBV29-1	CSVEKLAGRYEQYF	TGCAGCGTGGAGAAGCTAGCGGGAAGGTACGAGCAGTACTTC
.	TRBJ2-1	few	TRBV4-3	CASSQVALGEQFF	TGCGCCAGCAGCCAAGTGGCTCTCGGGGAGCAGTTCTTC
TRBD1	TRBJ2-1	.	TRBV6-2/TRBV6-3	CASSYQQGGTLPIPANEQFF	TGTGCCAGCAGTTACCAACAGGGGGGCACCCTCCCGATCCCTGCAAATGAGCAGTTCTTC
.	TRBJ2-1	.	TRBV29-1	CSVALGGEQFF	TGCAGCGTTGCTCTAGGAGGTGAGCAGTTCTTC
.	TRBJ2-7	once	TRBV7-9	CASRQDRPPYEQYF	TGTGCCAGCAGACAAGACAGGCCCCCCTACGAGCAGTACTTC